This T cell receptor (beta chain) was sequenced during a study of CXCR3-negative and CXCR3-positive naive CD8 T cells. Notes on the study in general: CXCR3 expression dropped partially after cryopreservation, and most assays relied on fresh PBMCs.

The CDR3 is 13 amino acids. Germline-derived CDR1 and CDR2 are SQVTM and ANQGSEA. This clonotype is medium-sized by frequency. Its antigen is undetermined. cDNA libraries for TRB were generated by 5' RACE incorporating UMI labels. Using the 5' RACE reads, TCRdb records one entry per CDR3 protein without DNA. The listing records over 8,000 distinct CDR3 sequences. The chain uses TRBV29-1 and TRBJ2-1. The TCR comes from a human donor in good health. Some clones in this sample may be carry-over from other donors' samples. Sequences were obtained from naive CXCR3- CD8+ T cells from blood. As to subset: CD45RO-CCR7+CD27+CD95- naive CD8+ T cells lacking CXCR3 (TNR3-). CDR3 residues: CSVEATRNNEQFF.